The T cell receptor beta chain under discussion was sequenced for a study of graft-versus-host responses after intestinal transplantation. Study context: Every one of the recipients received anti-thymocyte globulin induction and afterwards took tacrolimus and steroids for 3 to 4 years.

The table came from immunoSEQ multiplex PCR; TCRdb's copy has only in-frame clones and leaves some out. The sample yields some 110,000 clones, 90% to 95% seen once. Study-level points and caveats: GvH clones occurred in recipient marrow; some first appeared in ileum or blood.

V lost 2 bases to trimming and J lost 6 bases; unmatched junction nucleotides: 3. This CDR3 has 14 residues. Germline lookup yields CDR1 SGHRS and CDR2 YFSETQ. In regard to this clone: Antigen specificity is unknown.

This clonotype was obtained from a human donor who was the organ donor for an intestinal transplant. The input for sequencing was unstimulated CD8+ T cells sorted from spleen or lymph node cells, taken before transplant. This sequence joins TRBV5-1 and TRBJ2-2, with 8 bases fitting TRBD2. CDR3: CASSLRLAPGELFF. The CDR3 nucleotides are TGCGCCAGCAGCTTAAGACTAGCGCCCGGGGAGCTGTTTTTT. The full variable domain, with the rest looked up from reference TRBV5-1 and TRBJ2-2, is KAGVTQTPRYLIKTRGQQVTLSCSPISGHRSVSWYQQTPGQGLQFLFEYFSETQRNKGNFPGRFSGRQFSNSRSEMNVSTLELGDSALYLCASSLRLAPGELFFGEGSRLTVL.